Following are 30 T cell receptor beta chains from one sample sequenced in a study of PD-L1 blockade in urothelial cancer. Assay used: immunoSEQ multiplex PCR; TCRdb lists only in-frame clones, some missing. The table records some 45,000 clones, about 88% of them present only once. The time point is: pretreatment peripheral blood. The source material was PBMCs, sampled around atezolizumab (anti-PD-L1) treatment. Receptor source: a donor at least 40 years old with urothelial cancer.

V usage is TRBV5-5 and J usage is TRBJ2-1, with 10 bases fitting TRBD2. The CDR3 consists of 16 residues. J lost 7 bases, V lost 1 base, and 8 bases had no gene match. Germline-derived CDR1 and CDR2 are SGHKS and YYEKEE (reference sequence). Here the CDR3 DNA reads TGTGCCAGCAGCTTGTCTCTAGCGGGAGTTTGGAATGAGCAGTTCTTC. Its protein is CASSLSLAGVWNEQFF.

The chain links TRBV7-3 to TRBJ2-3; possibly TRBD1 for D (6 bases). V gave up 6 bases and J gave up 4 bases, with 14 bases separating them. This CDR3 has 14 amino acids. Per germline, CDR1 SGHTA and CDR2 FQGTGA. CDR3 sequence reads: CASSLQGSADTQYF. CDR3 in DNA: TGTGCCAGCAGTCTACAGGGTTCGGCAGATACGCAGTATTTT.

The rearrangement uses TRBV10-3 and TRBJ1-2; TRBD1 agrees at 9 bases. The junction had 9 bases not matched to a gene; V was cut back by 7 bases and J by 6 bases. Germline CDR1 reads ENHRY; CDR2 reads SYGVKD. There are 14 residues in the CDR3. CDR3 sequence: CAITKRTGDDGYTF. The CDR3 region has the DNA TGTGCCATCACCAAGAGGACAGGGGACGATGGCTACACCTTC.

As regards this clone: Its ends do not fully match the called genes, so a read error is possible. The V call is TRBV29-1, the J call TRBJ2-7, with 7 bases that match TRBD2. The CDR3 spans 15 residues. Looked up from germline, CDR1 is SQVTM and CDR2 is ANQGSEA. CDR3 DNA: TGCAGCGTCCAAAGGGAGGGGCGGACCTCCTTCGAGCAGTACTTC. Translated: CSVQREGRTSFEQYF.

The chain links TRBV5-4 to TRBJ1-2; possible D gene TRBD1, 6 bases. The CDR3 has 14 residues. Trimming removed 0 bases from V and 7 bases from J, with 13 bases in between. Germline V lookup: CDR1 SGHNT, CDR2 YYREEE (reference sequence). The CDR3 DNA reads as TGTGCCAGCAGCTTGGCGGGGGGCGCCTTTGGCTACACCTTC. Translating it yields CASSLAGGAFGYTF.

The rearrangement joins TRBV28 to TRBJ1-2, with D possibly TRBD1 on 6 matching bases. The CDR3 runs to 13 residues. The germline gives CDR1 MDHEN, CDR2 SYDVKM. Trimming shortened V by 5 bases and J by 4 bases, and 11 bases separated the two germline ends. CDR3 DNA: TGTGCCAGCAGTCTCAGGGGTCCCTATGGCTACACCTTC. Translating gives CASSLRGPYGYTF.

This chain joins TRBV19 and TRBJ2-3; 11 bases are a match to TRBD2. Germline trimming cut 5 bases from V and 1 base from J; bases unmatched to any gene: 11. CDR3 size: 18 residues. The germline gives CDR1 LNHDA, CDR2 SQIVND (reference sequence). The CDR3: CASSAQPRLAGRTDTQYF. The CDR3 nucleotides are TGTGCCAGTAGTGCACAACCCAGACTAGCGGGGCGCACAGATACGCAGTATTTT. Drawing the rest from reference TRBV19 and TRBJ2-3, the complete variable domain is DGGITQSPKYLFRKEGQNVTLSCEQNLNHDAMYWYRQDPGQGLRLIYYSQIVNDFQKGDIAEGYSVSREKKESFPLTVTSAQKNPTAFYLCASSAQPRLAGRTDTQYFGPGTRLTVL.

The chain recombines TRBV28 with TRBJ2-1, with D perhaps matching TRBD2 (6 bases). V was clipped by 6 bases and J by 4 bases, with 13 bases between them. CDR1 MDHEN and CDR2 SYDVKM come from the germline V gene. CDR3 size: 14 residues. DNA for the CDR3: TGTGCCAGCAGATCCGGGACTCATTACAATGAGCAGTTCTTC. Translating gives CASRSGTHYNEQFF.

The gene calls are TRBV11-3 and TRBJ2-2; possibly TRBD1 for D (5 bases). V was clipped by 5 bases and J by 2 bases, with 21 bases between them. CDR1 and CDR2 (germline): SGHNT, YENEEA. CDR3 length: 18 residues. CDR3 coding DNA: TGTGCCAGCAGCCCTAGTAGGGGCAGGGTCCCTAACACCGGGGAGCTGTTTTTT. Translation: CASSPSRGRVPNTGELFF. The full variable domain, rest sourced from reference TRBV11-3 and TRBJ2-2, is EAGVVQSPRYKIIEKKQPVAFWCNPISGHNTLYWYLQNLGQGPELLIRYENEEAVDDSQLPKDRFSAERLKGVDSTLKIQPAELGDSAVYLCASSPSRGRVPNTGELFFGEGSRLTVL.

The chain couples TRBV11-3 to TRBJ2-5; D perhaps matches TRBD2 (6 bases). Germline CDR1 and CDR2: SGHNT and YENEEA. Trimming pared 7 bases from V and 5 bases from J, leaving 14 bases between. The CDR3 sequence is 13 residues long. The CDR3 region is CASTGGPRETQYF. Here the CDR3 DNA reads TGTGCCAGCACAGGAGGGCCTCGGGAGACCCAGTACTTC.

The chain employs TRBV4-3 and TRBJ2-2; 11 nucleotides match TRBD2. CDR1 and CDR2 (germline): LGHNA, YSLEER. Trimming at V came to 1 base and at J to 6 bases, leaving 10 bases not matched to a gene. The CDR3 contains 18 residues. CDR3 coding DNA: TGCGCCAGCAGCCAAGGACTAGCGGGGACAATTTCCCCCGGGGAGCTGTTTTTT. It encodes CASSQGLAGTISPGELFF.

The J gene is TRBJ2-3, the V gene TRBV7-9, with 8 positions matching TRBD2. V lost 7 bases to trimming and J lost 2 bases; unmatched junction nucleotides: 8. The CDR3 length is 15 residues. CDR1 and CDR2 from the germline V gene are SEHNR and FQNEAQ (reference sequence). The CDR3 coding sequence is TGTGCCAGCACCCTACTCGGGGGGGACACAGATACGCAGTATTTT. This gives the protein CASTLLGGDTDTQYF.

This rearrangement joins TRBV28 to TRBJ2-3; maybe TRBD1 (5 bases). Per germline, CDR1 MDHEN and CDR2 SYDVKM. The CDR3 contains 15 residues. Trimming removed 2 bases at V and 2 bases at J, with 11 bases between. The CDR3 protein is CASSLARALTDTQYF. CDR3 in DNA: TGTGCCAGCAGTTTAGCCAGGGCCCTCACAGATACGCAGTATTTT.

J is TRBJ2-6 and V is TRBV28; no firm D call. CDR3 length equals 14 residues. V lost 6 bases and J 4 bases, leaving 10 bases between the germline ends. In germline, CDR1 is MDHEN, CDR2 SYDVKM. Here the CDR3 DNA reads TGTGCCAGCAGCCCCGGTTGGGGGGCCAACGTCCTGACTTTC. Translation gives CASSPGWGANVLTF.

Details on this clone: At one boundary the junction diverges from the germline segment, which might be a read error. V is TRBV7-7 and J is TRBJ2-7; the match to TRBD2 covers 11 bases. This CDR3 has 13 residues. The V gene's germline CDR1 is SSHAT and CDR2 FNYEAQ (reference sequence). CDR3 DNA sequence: TGTGCTAGCAGCTTAGCGGGGGGGGCCGAGCAGTACTTC. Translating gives CASSLAGGAEQYF.

CDR3 protein: CASSLALERAQYF. The DNA for the CDR3 is TGTGCCAGCAGCTTAGCGCTCGAGCGGGCGCAGTATTTT. V usage is TRBV7-2 and J usage is TRBJ2-3, with D possibly TRBD2 on 6 matching bases. The CDR3 loop spans 13 amino acids. Trimming shortened V by 0 bases and J by 10 bases, and 11 bases separated the two germline ends. The germline V gene encodes CDR1 SGHTA and CDR2 FQGNSA.

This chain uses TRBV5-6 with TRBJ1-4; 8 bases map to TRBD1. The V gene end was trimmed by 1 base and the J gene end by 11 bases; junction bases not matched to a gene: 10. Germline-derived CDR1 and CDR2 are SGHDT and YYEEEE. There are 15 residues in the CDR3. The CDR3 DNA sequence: TGTGCCAGCAGCTTGTCGCGACAGGGGTGGGTGAAACTGTTTTTT. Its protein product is CASSLSRQGWVKLFF.

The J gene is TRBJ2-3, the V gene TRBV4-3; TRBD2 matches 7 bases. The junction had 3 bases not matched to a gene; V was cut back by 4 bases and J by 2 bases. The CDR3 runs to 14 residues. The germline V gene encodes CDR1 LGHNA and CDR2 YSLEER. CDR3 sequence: CASSRGGVTDTQYF. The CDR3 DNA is TGCGCCAGCAGCCGGGGGGGGGTCACAGATACGCAGTATTTT.

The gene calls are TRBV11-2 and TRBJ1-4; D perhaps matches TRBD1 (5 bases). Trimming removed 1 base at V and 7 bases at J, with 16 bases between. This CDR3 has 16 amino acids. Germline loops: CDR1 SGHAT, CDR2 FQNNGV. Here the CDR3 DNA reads TGTGCCAGCAGCTTAGGACAGAGCTGGATGAGTGAAAAACTGTTTTTT. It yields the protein CASSLGQSWMSEKLFF.

The CDR3 region has the DNA TGTGCCAGCAGTCCCGGGGGGGGAGAGACCCAGTACTTC. This translates into CASSPGGGETQYF. V is TRBV6-5 and J is TRBJ2-5; 8 nucleotides line up with TRBD2. Germline lookup yields CDR1 MNHEY and CDR2 SVGAGI. The V gene end was trimmed by 5 bases and the J gene end by 4 bases; junction bases not matched to a gene: 3. The CDR3 runs 13 residues.

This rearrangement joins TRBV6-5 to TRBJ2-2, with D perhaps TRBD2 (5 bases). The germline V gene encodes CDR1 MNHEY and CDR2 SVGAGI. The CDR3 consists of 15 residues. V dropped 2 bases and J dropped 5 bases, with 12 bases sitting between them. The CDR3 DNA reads TGTGCCAGCAGTTACCTATCGACGGGGACCGGGGAGCTGTTTTTT. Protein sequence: CASSYLSTGTGELFF.

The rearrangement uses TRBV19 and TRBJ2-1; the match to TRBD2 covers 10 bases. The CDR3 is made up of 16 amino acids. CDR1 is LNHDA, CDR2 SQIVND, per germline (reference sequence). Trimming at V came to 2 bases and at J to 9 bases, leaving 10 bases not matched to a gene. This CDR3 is CASSIQPSGSGGEQFF. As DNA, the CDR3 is TGTGCCAGTAGTATACAGCCTAGCGGGAGTGGGGGTGAGCAGTTCTTC.

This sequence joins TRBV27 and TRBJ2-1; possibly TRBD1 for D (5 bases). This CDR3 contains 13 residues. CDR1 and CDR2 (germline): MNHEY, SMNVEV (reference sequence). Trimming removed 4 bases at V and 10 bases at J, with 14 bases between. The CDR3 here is CASSSQGQGEQFF. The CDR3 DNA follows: TGTGCCAGCAGTTCCCAGGGTCAAGGAGAGCAGTTCTTC.

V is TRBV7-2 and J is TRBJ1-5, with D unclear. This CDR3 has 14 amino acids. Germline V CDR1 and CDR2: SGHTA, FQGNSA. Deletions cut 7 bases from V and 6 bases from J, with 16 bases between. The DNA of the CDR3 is TGTGCCAGCAACGAGGGTGTTTCGGGTCAGCCCCAGCATTTT. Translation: CASNEGVSGQPQHF.

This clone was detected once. CDR3 bases: TGTGCCAGCAGCGTAGGACAGGGGGCTAGCGGGAGTATGTACGAGCAGTACTTC. Its translation: CASSVGQGASGSMYEQYF. The rearrangement uses TRBV9 and TRBJ2-7; perhaps D is TRBD1 or TRBD2 (10 bases each). Germline CDR1 and CDR2: SGDLS and YYNGEE. The CDR3 runs to 18 residues. With 0 bases removed from V and 4 bases from J, the gap between germline ends came to 23 bases.

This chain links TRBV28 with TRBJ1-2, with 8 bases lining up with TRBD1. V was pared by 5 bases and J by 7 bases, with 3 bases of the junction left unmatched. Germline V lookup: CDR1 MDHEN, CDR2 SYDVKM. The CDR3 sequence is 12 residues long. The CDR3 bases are TGTGCCAGCAGTGCCCAGGGGGCTGGCTACACCTTC. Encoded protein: CASSAQGAGYTF.

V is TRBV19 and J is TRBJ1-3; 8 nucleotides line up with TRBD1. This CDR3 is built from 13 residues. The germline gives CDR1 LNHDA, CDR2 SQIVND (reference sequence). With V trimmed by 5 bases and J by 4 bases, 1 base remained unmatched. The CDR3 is CASSRQGGNTIYF. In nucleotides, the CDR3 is TGTGCCAGTAGTCGACAGGGGGGAAACACCATATATTTT.

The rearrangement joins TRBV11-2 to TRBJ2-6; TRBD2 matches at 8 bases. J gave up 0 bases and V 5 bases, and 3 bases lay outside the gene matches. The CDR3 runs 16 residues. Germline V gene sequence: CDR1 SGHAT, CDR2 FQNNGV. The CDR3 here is CASSPGGSSGANVLTF. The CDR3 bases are TGTGCCAGCAGCCCGGGGGGGAGCTCTGGGGCCAACGTCCTGACTTTC. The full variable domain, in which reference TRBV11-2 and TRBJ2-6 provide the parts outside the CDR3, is EAGVAQSPRYKIIEKRQSVAFWCNPISGHATLYWYQQILGQGPKLLIQFQNNGVVDDSQLPKDRFSAERLKGVDSTLKIQPAKLEDSAVYLCASSPGGSSGANVLTFGAGSRLTVL.

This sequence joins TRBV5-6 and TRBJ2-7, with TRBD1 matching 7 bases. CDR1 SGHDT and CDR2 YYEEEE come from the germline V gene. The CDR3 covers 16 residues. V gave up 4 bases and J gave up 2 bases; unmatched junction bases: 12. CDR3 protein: CASSAGTAFDPYEQYF. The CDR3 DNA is TGTGCCAGCAGCGCTGGGACAGCCTTCGACCCCTACGAGCAGTACTTC.

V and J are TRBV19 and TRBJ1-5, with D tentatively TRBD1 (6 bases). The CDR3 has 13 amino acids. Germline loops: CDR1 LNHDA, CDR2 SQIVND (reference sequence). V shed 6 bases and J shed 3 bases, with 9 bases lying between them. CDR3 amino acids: CASRHRANQPQHF. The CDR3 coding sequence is TGTGCCAGTAGACACAGGGCCAATCAGCCCCAGCATTTT.